This TCR beta chain was observed in a study of blood T cell repertoires in COVID-19. Study in general: The origin of the acute and convalescent COVID-19 samples was the United States, Italy and Spain. Sources were T cells, B-cell-depleted T cells, or PBMCs; the material itself was cDNA or gDNA.

The CDR3 runs to 15 residues. The ends lost 5 bases at V and 6 bases at J; junction bases unmatched: 10. Looked up from germline, CDR1 is LGHDT and CDR2 is YNNKEL (reference sequence). In the source study's methods: Cell counts per sample came from amplifying reference gene primers. TCRdb's table, derived via immunoSEQ multiplex PCR, lists solely in-frame clones and lacks some. The D gene and trimming were derived from the DNA, and the V and J assignments and clone size from that table. The sample has 65,000 to 90,000 clones; 65% to 85% are singletons. The receptor was derived from an elderly woman with acute or convalescent COVID-19. The rearrangement links TRBV3-1 (or the pseudogene TRBV3-2) to TRBJ1-1; TRBD1 matches 9 bases. Sequencing was done on a sample of peripheral blood. The CDR3 bases are TGTGCCAGCAGCGGACTGAGGGACAGGGAGCCTGAAGCTTTCTTT. Its protein is CASSGLRDREPEAFF.